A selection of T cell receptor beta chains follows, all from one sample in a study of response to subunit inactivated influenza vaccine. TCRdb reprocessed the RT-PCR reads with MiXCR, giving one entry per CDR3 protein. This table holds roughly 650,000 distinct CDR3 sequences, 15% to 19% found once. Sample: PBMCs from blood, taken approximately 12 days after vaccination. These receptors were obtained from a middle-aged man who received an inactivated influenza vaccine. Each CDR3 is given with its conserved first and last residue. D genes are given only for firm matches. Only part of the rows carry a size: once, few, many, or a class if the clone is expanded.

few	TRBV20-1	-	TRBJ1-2	CSAPELFGYTF	TGCAGTGCTCCGGAGCTCTTTGGCTACACCTTC
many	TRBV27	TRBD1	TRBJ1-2	CASSLTGQGNYGYTF	TGTGCCAGCAGTTTGACGGGACAGGGTAACTATGGCTACACCTTC
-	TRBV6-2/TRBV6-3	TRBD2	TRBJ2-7	CASSYTSGGHEQYF	TGTGCCAGCAGTTACACGAGCGGGGGCCACGAGCAGTACTTC
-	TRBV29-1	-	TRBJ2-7	CSVGWGVEEQYF	TGCAGCGTTGGTTGGGGGGTTGAAGAGCAGTACTTC
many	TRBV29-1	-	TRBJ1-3	CSVAIGLSGNTIYF	TGCAGCGTCGCCATCGGACTCTCTGGAAACACCATATATTTT
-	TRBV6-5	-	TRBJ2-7	CASSYSWDTSYEQYF	TGTGCCAGCAGTTACTCCTGGGACACCTCCTACGAGCAGTACTTC
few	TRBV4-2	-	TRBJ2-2	CASSPDRRRVGELFF	TGTGCCAGCAGCCCAGACAGGAGGAGGGTCGGGGAGCTGTTTTTT
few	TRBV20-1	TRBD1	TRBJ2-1	CSAKNRGRLLNEQFF	TGCAGTGCTAAGAACAGGGGACGGCTCTTAAATGAGCAGTTCTTC
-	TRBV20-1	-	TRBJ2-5	CSAYQFRTETQYF	TGCAGTGCTTATCAATTCCGAACGGAGACCCAGTACTTC
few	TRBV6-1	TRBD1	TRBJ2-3	CASRNRGSTDTQYF	TGTGCCAGCAGAAACAGGGGAAGCACAGATACGCAGTATTTT
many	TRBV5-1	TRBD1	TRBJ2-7	CASRGTGDEQYF	TGCGCCAGCAGAGGGACAGGGGACGAGCAGTACTTC
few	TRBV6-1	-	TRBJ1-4	CASSEVPGFLSVKLFF	TGTGCCAGCAGTGAAGTTCCGGGTTTCCTCTCTGTAAAACTGTTTTTT
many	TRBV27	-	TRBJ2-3	CASSLIGVDTDTQYF	TGTGCCAGCAGTTTAATTGGCGTCGACACAGATACGCAGTATTTT
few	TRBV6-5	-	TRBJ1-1	CASSVLGRNTEAFF	TGTGCCAGCAGTGTACTGGGTAGGAACACTGAAGCTTTCTTT
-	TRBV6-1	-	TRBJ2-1	CASTRDSLYNEQFF	TGTGCCAGCACGCGGGACTCTCTGTACAATGAGCAGTTCTTC